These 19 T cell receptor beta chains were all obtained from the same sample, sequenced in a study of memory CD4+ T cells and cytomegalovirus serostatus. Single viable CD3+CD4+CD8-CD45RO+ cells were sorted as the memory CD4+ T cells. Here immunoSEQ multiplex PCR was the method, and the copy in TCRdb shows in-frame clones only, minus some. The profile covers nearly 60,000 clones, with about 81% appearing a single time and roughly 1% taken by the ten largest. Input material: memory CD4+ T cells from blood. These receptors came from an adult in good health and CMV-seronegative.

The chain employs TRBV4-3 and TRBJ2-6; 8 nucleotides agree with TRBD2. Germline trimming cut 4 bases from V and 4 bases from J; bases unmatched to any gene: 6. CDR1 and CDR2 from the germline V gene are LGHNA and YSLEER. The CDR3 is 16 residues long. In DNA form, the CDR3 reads TGCGCCAGCAGCCCCGTCGGGGGGGAGGGGGCCAACGTCCTGACTTTC. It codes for CASSPVGGEGANVLTF.

CDR3 region: CASSLSGTGDNSPLHF. CDR3 nucleotides: TGTGCCAGCAGTCTATCCGGGACAGGGGATAATTCACCCCTCCACTTT. This chain joins TRBV6-6 and TRBJ1-6, with 10 bases identical to TRBD1. Germline CDR1 reads MNHNY; CDR2 reads SVGAGI (reference sequence). This CDR3 region has 16 residues. J gave up 5 bases and V 5 bases, and 6 bases lay outside the gene matches.

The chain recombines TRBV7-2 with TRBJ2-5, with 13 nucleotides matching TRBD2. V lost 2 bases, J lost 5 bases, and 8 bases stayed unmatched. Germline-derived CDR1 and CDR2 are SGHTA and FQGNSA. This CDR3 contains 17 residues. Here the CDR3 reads CASSLLRTSGSEETQYF. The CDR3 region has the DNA TGTGCCAGCAGCTTACTCAGGACTAGCGGGAGCGAGGAGACCCAGTACTTC. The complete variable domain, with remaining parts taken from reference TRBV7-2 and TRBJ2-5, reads GAGVSQSPSNKVTEKGKDVELRCDPISGHTALYWYRQSLGQGLEFLIYFQGNSAPDKSGLPSDRFSAERTGGSVSTLTIQRTQQEDSAVYLCASSLLRTSGSEETQYFGPGTRLLVL.

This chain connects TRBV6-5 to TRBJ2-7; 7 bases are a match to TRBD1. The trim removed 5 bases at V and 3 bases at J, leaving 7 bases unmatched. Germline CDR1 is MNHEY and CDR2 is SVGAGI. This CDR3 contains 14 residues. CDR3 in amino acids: CASSAPGQLYEQYF. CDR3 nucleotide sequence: TGTGCCAGCAGTGCGCCGGGACAGCTCTACGAGCAGTACTTC.

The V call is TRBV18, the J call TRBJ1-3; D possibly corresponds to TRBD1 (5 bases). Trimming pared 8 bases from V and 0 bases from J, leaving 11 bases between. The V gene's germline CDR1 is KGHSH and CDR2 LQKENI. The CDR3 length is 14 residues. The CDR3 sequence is CASAGTTSGNTIYF. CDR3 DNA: TGTGCCAGCGCAGGGACGACCTCTGGAAACACCATATATTTT.

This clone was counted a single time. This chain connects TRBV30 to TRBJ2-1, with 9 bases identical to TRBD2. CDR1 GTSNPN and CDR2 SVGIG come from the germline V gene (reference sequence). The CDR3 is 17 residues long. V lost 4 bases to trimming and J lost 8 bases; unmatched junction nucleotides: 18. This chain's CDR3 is CAWNEESGLAGRHEQFF. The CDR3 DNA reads TGTGCCTGGAACGAGGAATCTGGCCTAGCGGGGAGGCATGAGCAGTTCTTC. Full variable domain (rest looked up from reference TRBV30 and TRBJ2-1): SQTIHQWPATLVQPVGSPLSLECTVEGTSNPNLYWYRQAAGRGLQLLFYSVGIGQISSEVPQNLSASRPQDRQFILSSKKLLLSDSGFYLCAWNEESGLAGRHEQFFGPGTRLTVL.

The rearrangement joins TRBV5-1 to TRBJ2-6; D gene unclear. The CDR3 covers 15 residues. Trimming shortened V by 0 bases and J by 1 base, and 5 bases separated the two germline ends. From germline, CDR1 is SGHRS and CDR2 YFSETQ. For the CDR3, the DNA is TGCGCCAGCAGCTTGGCCGGGTCTGGGGCCAACGTCCTGACTTTC. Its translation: CASSLAGSGANVLTF.

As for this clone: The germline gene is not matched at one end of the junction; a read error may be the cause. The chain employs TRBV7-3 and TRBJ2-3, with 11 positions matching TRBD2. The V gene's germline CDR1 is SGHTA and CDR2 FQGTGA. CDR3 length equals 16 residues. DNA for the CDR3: TGTGCCAGCAGCATAACTAGCGGGGGAAACACAGATACGCAGTATTTT. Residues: CASSITSGGNTDTQYF.

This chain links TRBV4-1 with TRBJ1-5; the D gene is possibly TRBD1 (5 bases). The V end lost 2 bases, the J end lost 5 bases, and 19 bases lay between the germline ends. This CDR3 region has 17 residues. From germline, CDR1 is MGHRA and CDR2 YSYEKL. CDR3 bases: TGCGCCAGCAGCCAACGTTCGGCAGGGCTTTACGATCAGCCCCAGCATTTT. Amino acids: CASSQRSAGLYDQPQHF.

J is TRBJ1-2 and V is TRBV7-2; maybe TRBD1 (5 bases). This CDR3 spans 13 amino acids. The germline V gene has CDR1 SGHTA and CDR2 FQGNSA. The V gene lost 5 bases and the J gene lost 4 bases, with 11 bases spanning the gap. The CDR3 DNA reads TGTGCCAGCAGCCAGGACAAGGCCTATGGCTACACCTTC. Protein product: CASSQDKAYGYTF.

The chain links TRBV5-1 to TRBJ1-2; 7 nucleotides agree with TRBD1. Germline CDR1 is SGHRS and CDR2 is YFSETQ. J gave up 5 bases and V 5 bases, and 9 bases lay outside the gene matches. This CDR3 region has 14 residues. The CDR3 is CASRRATGLYGYTF. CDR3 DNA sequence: TGCGCCAGCAGAAGGGCGACAGGGTTGTATGGCTACACCTTC. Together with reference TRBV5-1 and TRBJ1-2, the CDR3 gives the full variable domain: KAGVTQTPRYLIKTRGQQVTLSCSPISGHRSVSWYQQTPGQGLQFLFEYFSETQRNKGNFPGRFSGRQFSNSRSEMNVSTLELGDSALYLCASRRATGLYGYTFGSGTRLTVV.

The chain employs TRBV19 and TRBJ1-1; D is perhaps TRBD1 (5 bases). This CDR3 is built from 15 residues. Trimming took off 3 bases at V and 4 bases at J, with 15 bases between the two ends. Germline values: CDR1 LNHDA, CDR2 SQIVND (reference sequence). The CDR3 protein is CASSILRGRGTEAFF. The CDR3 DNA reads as TGTGCCAGTAGTATCCTAAGGGGCCGGGGCACTGAAGCTTTCTTT.

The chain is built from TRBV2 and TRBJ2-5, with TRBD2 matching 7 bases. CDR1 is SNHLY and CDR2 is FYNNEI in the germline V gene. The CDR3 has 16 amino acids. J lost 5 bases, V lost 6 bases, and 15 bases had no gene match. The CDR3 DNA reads TGTGCCAGCAGGAAAAAGGCGGGGGAAGCCGAGGAGACCCAGTACTTC. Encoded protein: CASRKKAGEAEETQYF.

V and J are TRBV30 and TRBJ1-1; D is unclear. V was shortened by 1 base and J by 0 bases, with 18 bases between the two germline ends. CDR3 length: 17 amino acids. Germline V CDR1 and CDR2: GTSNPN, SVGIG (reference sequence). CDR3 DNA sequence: TGTGCCTGGAGTGCGTCTAGGACGGATGTCATGAACACTGAAGCTTTCTTT. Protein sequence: CAWSASRTDVMNTEAFF.

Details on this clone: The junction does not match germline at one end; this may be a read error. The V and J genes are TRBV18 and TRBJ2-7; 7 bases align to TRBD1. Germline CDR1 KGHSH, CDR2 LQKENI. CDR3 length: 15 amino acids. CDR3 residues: CASKKIQGGSSEQYF. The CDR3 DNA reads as TGTGCCAGCAAGAAAATCCAAGGGGGCTCCTCCGAGCAGTACTTC.

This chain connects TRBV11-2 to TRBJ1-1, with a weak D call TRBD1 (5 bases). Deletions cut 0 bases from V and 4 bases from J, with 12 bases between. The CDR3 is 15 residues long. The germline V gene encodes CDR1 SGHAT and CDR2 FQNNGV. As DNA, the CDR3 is TGTGCCAGCAGCTTAGAGGTCGTAGGGGCCACTGAAGCTTTCTTT. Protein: CASSLEVVGATEAFF.

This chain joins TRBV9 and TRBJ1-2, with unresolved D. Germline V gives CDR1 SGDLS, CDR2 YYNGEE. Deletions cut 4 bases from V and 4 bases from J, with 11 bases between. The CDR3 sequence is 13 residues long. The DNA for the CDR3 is TGTGCCAGCAGCCGGGAAGGAGCCTATGGCTACACCTTC. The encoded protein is CASSREGAYGYTF.

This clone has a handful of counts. In DNA form, the CDR3 reads TGTGCCAGCAGCGTTGGACAGGGATCGAACACCGGGGAGCTGTTTTTT. Translated, it gives CASSVGQGSNTGELFF. This sequence joins TRBV9 and TRBJ2-2; TRBD1 matches 8 bases. CDR1 SGDLS and CDR2 YYNGEE come from the germline V gene. This CDR3 comprises 16 residues. V was pared by 2 bases and J by 0 bases, with 3 bases of the junction left unmatched.

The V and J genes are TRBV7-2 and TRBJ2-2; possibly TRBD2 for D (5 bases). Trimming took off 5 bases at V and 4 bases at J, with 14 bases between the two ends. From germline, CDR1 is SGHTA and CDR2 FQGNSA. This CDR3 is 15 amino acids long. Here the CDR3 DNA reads TGTGCCAGCAGCCCCGACTACAATCCCACCGGGGAGCTGTTTTTT. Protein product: CASSPDYNPTGELFF.